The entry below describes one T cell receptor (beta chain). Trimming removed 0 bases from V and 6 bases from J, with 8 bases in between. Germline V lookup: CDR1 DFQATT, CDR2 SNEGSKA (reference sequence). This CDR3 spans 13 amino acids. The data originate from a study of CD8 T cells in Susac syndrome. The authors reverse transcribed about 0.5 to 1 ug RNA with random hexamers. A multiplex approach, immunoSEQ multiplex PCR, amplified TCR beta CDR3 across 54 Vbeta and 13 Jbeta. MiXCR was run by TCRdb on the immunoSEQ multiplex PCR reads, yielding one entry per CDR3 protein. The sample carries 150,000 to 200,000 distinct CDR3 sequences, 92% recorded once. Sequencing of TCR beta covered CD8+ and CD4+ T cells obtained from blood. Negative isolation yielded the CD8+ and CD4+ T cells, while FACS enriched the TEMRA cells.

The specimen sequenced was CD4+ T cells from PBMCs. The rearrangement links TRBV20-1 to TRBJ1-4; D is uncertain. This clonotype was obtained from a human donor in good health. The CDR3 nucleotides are TGCAGTGCTAGAGAGGGAGTTGATGAAAAACTGTTTTTT. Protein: CSAREGVDEKLFF.